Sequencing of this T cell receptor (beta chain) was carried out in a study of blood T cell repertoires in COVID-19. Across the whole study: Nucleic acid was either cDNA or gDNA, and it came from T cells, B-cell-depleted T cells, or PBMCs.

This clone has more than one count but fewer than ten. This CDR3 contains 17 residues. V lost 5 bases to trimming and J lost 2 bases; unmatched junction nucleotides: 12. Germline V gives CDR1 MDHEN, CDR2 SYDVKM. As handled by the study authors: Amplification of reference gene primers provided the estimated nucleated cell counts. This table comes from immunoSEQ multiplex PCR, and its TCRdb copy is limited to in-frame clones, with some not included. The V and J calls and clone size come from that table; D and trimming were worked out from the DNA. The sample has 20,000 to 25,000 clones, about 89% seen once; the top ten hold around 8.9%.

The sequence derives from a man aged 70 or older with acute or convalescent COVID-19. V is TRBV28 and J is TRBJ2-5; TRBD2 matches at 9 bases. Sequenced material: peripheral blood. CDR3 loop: CASSRLGLAYDQETQYF. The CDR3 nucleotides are TGTGCCAGCAGTAGACTAGGACTAGCGTACGATCAAGAGACCCAGTACTTC.